The rows below give T cell receptor beta chains drawn from one sample of a study of early T cells in non-severe SARS-CoV-2 infection. One entry per CDR3 protein, called by TCRdb with MiXCR from the 5' RACE reads. The sample has approximately 100,000 distinct CDR3 sequences, approximately 17% seen once; the top ten hold roughly 1.2%. The sequenced sample consisted of whole blood. All receptors derive from an adult who was a healthcare worker with PCR-confirmed SARS-CoV-2 infection or an uninfected control (not recorded which). CDR3s include the opening cysteine and the closing phenylalanine or tryptophan. A D gene is named only where the DNA matches it firmly. Clone size is not always given. Where it is, it says once, few, many or a class for expanded clones.

clone size	V gene	D gene	J gene	CDR3 DNA	CDR3 protein
once	TRBV3-1	TRBD2	TRBJ2-2	TGTGCCAGCAGCCAATGGCCCGGGACTAGTGTTACCGGGGAGCTGTTTTTT	CASSQWPGTSVTGELFF
few	TRBV20-1	TRBD2	TRBJ2-7	TGCAGTGCCCCACGAGCGGGAGGCTACGAGCAGTACTTC	CSAPRAGGYEQYF
many	TRBV10-2	.	TRBJ1-3	TGCGCCAGCAGAAGTAGGGGGACTGGAAACACCATATATTTT	CASRSRGTGNTIYF
few	TRBV7-2	.	TRBJ1-6	TGTGCCAGCAGCTTGGTGACGTATAATTCACCCCTCCACTTT	CASSLVTYNSPLHF
many	TRBV5-6	.	TRBJ1-1	TGTGCCAGCAGCTTGGGTTTTTCTGAAGCTTTCTTT	CASSLGFSEAFF
.	TRBV29-1	.	TRBJ2-7	TGCAGCGTTCTACCGGCGGTGCACTCCTACGAGCAGTACTTC	CSVLPAVHSYEQYF
.	TRBV19	.	TRBJ1-1	TGTGCCAGTAGTGTCAGTGGGAACACTGAAGCTTTCTTT	CASSVSGNTEAFF
many	TRBV9	TRBD2	TRBJ2-1	TGTGCCAGCAGCGTAGGGGGACTAGCGGGAGAGCAGTTCTTC	CASSVGGLAGEQFF
few	TRBV12-3/TRBV12-4	.	TRBJ1-1	TGTGCCAGCAGTAACCAGGGGAACACTGAAGCTTTCTTT	CASSNQGNTEAFF
many	TRBV5-1	TRBD2	TRBJ2-5	TGCGCCAGCAGCGCACTAGCGGGAGCCGGGGGACCACCAGAGACCCAGTACTTC	CASSALAGAGGPPETQYF
.	TRBV15	TRBD1	TRBJ1-1	TGTGCCACCAGCCCCGACGTCGACAGGGTCTGGATGAACACTGAAGCTTTCTTT	CATSPDVDRVWMNTEAFF
few	TRBV6-2/TRBV6-3	.	TRBJ2-1	TGTGCCAGCAGTCTACCACCGCGGATTTACAATGAGCAGTTCTTC	CASSLPPRIYNEQFF
.	TRBV12-3/TRBV12-4	.	TRBJ2-7	TGTGCCAGCAGTTTAGCCCACTCCTACGAGCAGTACTTC	CASSLAHSYEQYF
.	TRBV6-5	.	TRBJ1-1	TGTGCCAGCACCTACACTGGGGCATTGGGCACTGAAGCTTTCTTT	CASTYTGALGTEAFF
.	TRBV20-1	.	TRBJ1-6	TGCAGTGCTAGTGAAAGGAGATCCTATAATTCACCCCTCCACTTT	CSASERRSYNSPLHF
few	TRBV29-1	TRBD1	TRBJ1-6	TGCAGTGTTAGATCGGGACAGTATAATTCACCCCTCCACTTT	CSVRSGQYNSPLHF
.	TRBV5-4	.	TRBJ2-4	TGTGCCAGCAGCTTATCATCAGGGGCCAAAAACATTCAGTACTTC	CASSLSSGAKNIQYF
few	TRBV20-1	.	TRBJ1-4	TGCAGTGCTAGTAGGATGACGGAACTGTTTTTT	CSASRMTELFF
.	TRBV5-1	.	TRBJ2-7	TGCGCCAGCAGCCGACAGGATCCCCACGAGCAGTACTTC	CASSRQDPHEQYF
once	TRBV29-1	TRBD2	TRBJ2-7	TGCAGCGCCGGGGAGGGCCCCTGGTTTGAGCAGTACTTC	CSAGEGPWFEQYF
.	TRBV9	.	TRBJ2-7	TGTGCCAGCAGCGTATCGGCGGGACCGTGGGACGAGCAGTACTTC	CASSVSAGPWDEQYF
.	TRBV7-9	.	TRBJ1-6	TGTGCCAGCAGTCGTGAGAGCTCCTATAATTCACCCCTCCACTTT	CASSRESSYNSPLHF
.	TRBV10-3	.	TRBJ2-1	TGTGCCATCAGTGACGTCAATGAGCAGTTCTTC	CAISDVNEQFF
.	TRBV18	.	TRBJ2-1	TGTGCCAGCTCACCGACCCGTGGGGTGGGTGACAATGAGCAGTTCTTC	CASSPTRGVGDNEQFF
few	TRBV3-1	TRBD2	TRBJ2-7	TGTGCCAGCAGCCCGGGACTAGCCAACTACGAGCAGTACTTC	CASSPGLANYEQYF
.	TRBV15	TRBD1	TRBJ2-3	TGTGCCACCAGCGACGAGACAGGGACAGATACGCAGTATTTT	CATSDETGTDTQYF
few	TRBV24-1	.	TRBJ2-6	TGTGCCACCAGTGACCCCGGACACCTTTCCGCCAACGTCCTGACTTTC	CATSDPGHLSANVLTF
.	TRBV10-3	TRBD1	TRBJ1-2	TGTGCCATCAGTTGGGACAGGGTGGATGGCTACACCTTC	CAISWDRVDGYTF
.	TRBV28	.	TRBJ1-2	TGTGCCAGCAGTGACCAGCCCTATGGCTACACCTTC	CASSDQPYGYTF
.	TRBV6-5	.	TRBJ2-7	TGTGCCAGCAGTCCTCCCGCGGTTGGAAGTTCCTACGAGCAGTACTTC	CASSPPAVGSSYEQYF
few	TRBV10-3	TRBD1	TRBJ1-1	TGTGCCATCAGGGGACAGGCAGGCACTGAAGCTTTCTTT	CAIRGQAGTEAFF
few	TRBV7-2	.	TRBJ1-6	TGTGCCAGCAGCTTAGACAGGGTGGATAATTCACCCCTCCACTTT	CASSLDRVDNSPLHF
many	TRBV27	.	TRBJ1-6	TGTGCCAGCAGACAGGGATCCTATAATTCACCCCTCCACTTT	CASRQGSYNSPLHF
.	TRBV7-2	.	TRBJ1-1	TGTGCCAGCAGCTTAATTATCCAGACCAATGAAGCTTTCTTT	CASSLIIQTNEAFF
many	TRBV27	TRBD2	TRBJ2-7	TGTGCCAGCAGTCAAGGGACTACAGCCTACGAGCAGTACTTC	CASSQGTTAYEQYF
many	TRBV12-5	.	TRBJ2-5	TGTGCTAGTGGCTCCGACACGTCAGGGACCCAGTACTTC	CASGSDTSGTQYF
many	TRBV20-1	.	TRBJ2-5	TGCAGTGCTCCGGGCAGTCTTGTGCGGGAGACCCAGTACTTC	CSAPGSLVRETQYF